This T cell receptor beta chain appears in the sequencing data of a study of memory CD4+ T cells and cytomegalovirus serostatus. About the study: Of the healthy Belgian adults, several were CMV seropositive and around 22 seronegative.

As to this clone: Its antigen is as yet unknown.

Study-wide findings and caveats: A US-trained random forest predicted CMV serostatus with median AUC around 0.91.

Assay: immunoSEQ multiplex PCR; the TCRdb copy retains only in-frame clones and omits some. Of about 53,000 clones listed, approximately 78% are singletons. The CDR3 sequence is 17 residues long. CDR1 LNHDA and CDR2 SQIVND come from the germline V gene (reference sequence). V trimming: 6 bases; J trimming: 2 bases; junction bases outside the gene matches: 11. Single viable CD3+CD4+CD8-CD45RO+ cells were sorted as the memory CD4+ T cells. The V gene is TRBV19, the J gene TRBJ1-4, with 8 bases that match TRBD1. The origin of this receptor is an adult in good health and CMV-seronegative. The sample was memory CD4+ T cells from blood. DNA of the CDR3: TGTGCCAGTAGGAGACAGGGGCAGATTTCTACTAATGAAAAACTGTTTTTT. As protein: CASRRQGQISTNEKLFF.